Presented here are 15 T cell receptor beta chains from one specimen sequenced in a study of blood T cells in healthy people across ages. Sample-barcoded 5' priming and a J-beta primer mix drove a second PCR of 7 to 11 cycles. TCRdb re-called the 5' RACE reads with MiXCR, one entry per CDR3 protein. Here the sample spans 730,000 or so distinct CDR3 sequences, 35% to 45% being singletons. Sequencing was performed on blood. The receptor set was obtained from a woman aged 60-75 years in good health.

This clonotype occurred once. Possible read error: a much larger clone is one base away. The V and J genes are TRBV12-3 or TRBV12-4 and TRBJ2-4; D gene uncertain. Trimming pared 3 bases from V and 15 bases from J, leaving 30 bases between. The CDR3 loop spans 17 amino acids. CDR3 residues: CASSLRRDTFLTYERYF. The CDR3, as DNA: TGTGCCAGCAGTTTGCGCAGAGACACTTTTTTGACTTACGAGCGGTACTTC.

The chain links TRBV20-1 to TRBJ1-6; 7 positions match TRBD1. The CDR3 runs to 14 residues. Germline loops: CDR1 DFQATT, CDR2 SNEGSKA (reference sequence). J gave up 7 bases and V 4 bases, and 7 bases lay outside the gene matches. The CDR3 spells CSATDRVINSPLHF. CDR3 in DNA: TGCAGTGCTACCGACAGGGTTATCAATTCACCCCTCCACTTT.

Written as DNA, the CDR3 is TGTGCCAGCAGCTTAGAAGGGATAGGGAACAATGAGCAGTACTTC. Translating gives CASSLEGIGNNEQYF. The V and J genes are TRBV7-2 and TRBJ2-5, with D hard to call. The CDR3 covers 15 residues. In germline, CDR1 is SGHTA, CDR2 FQGNSA. Trimming pared 1 base from V and 11 bases from J, leaving 20 bases between.

CDR3 nucleotides: TGTGCCAGCTCACTCTACTCCCTGAGCTCCTACAATGAGCAGTTCTTC. Translated: CASSLYSLSSYNEQFF. The chain has TRBV18 and TRBJ2-1; D unclear. CDR1 is KGHSH, CDR2 LQKENI, per germline. V lost 4 bases and J 0 bases, leaving 13 bases between the germline ends. This CDR3 is built from 16 residues.

This clonotype was counted at least ten times. The chain joins TRBV10-3 to TRBJ2-6, with D tentatively TRBD1 (5 bases). The CDR3 extends over 15 amino acids. Trimming took 5 bases from V and 4 from J, leaving 12 bases between them. CDR1 and CDR2 (germline): ENHRY, SYGVKD. CDR3 loop: CAISSGFSGANVLTF. Here the CDR3 DNA reads TGTGCCATCAGTTCAGGGTTCTCAGGGGCCAACGTCCTGACTTTC.

V usage is TRBV5-1 and J usage is TRBJ2-7; TRBD1 agrees at 7 bases. This CDR3 has 15 residues. Germline V gene data show CDR1 as SGHRS and CDR2 as YFSETQ. The V segment lost 3 bases and the J segment 1 base; nucleotides outside the gene matches: 7. DNA for the CDR3: TGCGCCAGCAGCTCCGGGGACAGTACTTCCTACGAGCAGTACTTC. Protein product: CASSSGDSTSYEQYF.

In this sample, this clonotype turned up a few times. This chain links TRBV5-1 with TRBJ2-3, with D possibly matching TRBD2 (6 bases). V lost 5 bases, J lost 5 bases, and 18 bases lay in between. Germline V gene data show CDR1 as SGHRS and CDR2 as YFSETQ. This CDR3 region has 15 residues. The CDR3 bases are TGCGCCAGCAGTTCCTTGGGGAGGATTGGAGATACGCAGTATTTT. Translated: CASSSLGRIGDTQYF.

Notes on this clonotype: The junction and the germline gene differ at one end; a read error may be behind it. The V and J genes are TRBV4-3 and TRBJ2-1; D perhaps matches TRBD2 (6 bases). CDR1 is LGHNA, CDR2 YSLEER, per germline. The length of the CDR3 is 16 residues. The CDR3 reads CASGQSSVRSYNEQFF. Written as DNA, the CDR3 is TGCGCCAGCGGCCAGTCTAGCGTTAGATCCTACAATGAGCAGTTCTTC.

This chain connects TRBV2 to TRBJ1-6, with D perhaps matching TRBD1 (6 bases). This CDR3 comprises 15 residues. With 4 bases removed from V and 9 bases from J, the gap between germline ends came to 16 bases. Germline lookup yields CDR1 SNHLY and CDR2 FYNNEI. The CDR3 DNA reads as TGTGCCAGCAGTGGGACAGAGGGCCCAAGTTCACCCCTCCACTTT. It encodes CASSGTEGPSSPLHF.

Ten or more counts support this clonotype. The chain recombines TRBV10-3 with TRBJ2-5; 8 nucleotides agree with TRBD1. Germline trimming cut 4 bases from V and 5 bases from J; bases unmatched to any gene: 9. The germline CDR1 and CDR2 sequences are ENHRY and SYGVKD. This CDR3 is 15 amino acids long. The DNA for the CDR3 is TGTGCCATCAGTGCTAACCTGGACAGGGCGGAGACCCAGTACTTC. It codes for CAISANLDRAETQYF.

For this clonotype: At one boundary the junction diverges from the germline segment, which might be a read error. The chain couples TRBV6-5 to TRBJ2-3; D might be TRBD2 (6 bases). Per germline, CDR1 MNHEY and CDR2 SVGAGI. The length of the CDR3 is 15 residues. This CDR3 reads CASKETATSTDTEYF. In DNA form, the CDR3 reads TGTGCAAGCAAAGAGACAGCAACTAGCACAGATACGGAGTATTTT.

This chain joins TRBV6-5 and TRBJ2-1, with D tentatively TRBD1 or TRBD2 (5 bases each). Matching the DNA end better, TRBJ2-7 makes the J call doubtful. The CDR3 runs 15 residues. CDR1 and CDR2 from the germline V gene are MNHEY and SVGAGI. The CDR3 is CASKRFAWSDNEQYF. The CDR3 DNA follows: TGTGCCAGCAAGCGGTTCGCCTGGTCGGACAATGAGCAGTACTTC.

This chain connects TRBV6-2 or TRBV6-3 to TRBJ2-1; 15 positions match TRBD2. The germline V gene has CDR1 MNHEY and CDR2 SVGEGT. Unmatched junction bases numbered 7, after V lost 3 bases and J lost 4 bases. This CDR3 has 18 residues. The CDR3 nucleotides are TGTGCCAGCAGTTATGGGACTAGCGGGAGGTTGCAGTACAATGAGCAGTTCTTC. This encodes CASSYGTSGRLQYNEQFF.

In its sample, this clonotype was seen a few times. This rearrangement joins TRBV25-1 to TRBJ1-2; tentatively, D is TRBD1 (5 bases). The CDR3 is 15 amino acids. V dropped 0 bases and J dropped 2 bases, with 10 bases sitting between them. CDR1 and CDR2 (germline): MGHDK, SYGVNS. The DNA of the CDR3 is TGTGCCAGCAGTGAATACGGGGCGCGAAACTATGGCTACACCTTC. Translation: CASSEYGARNYGYTF.

This clonotype was counted between two and nine times. The genes are TRBV20-1 and TRBJ2-3; perhaps TRBD2 as D (5 bases). V was clipped by 3 bases and J by 0 bases, with 19 bases between them. This CDR3 region has 17 residues. The germline gives CDR1 DFQATT, CDR2 SNEGSKA (reference sequence). The CDR3 reads CSASFASSRFSTDTQYF. CDR3 nucleotide sequence: TGCAGTGCTAGCTTCGCTAGCAGCCGATTTAGCACAGATACGCAGTATTTT.